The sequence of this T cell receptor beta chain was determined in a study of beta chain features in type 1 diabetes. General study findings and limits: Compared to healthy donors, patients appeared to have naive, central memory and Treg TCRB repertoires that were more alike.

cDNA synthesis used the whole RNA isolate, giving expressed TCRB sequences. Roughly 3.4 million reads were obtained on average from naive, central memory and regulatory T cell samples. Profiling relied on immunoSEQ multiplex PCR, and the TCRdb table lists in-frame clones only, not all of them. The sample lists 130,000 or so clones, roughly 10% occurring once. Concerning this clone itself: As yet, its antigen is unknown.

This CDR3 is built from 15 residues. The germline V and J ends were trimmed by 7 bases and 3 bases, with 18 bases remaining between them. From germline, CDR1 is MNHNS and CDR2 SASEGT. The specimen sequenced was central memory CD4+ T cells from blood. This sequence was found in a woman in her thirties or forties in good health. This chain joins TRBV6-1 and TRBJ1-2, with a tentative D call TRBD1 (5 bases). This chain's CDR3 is CASNRGRTDHYGYTF. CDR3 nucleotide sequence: TGTGCCAGCAACCGGGGGAGGACGGACCACTATGGCTACACCTTC.